Included here is one TCR beta chain sequence, with context. This receptor's antigen is unknown. The junction does not match germline at one end; this may be a read error. The CDR3 runs 15 residues from the cysteine to the phenylalanine. The read is trimmed to its CDR3 DNA, 45 bases read in frame from base 1. The sample belongs to a study of glioma-infiltrating T cells (dated by TCRdb to the mid-2010s). With respect to the entire study: Sequencing of TCR alpha- and beta-chain repertoires was performed on glioma tissue, on non-neoplastic brain tissue, and on matched peripheral blood mononuclear cells. The paired cohort comprised three low-grade glioma patients, 8 or 9 primary glioblastoma patients and three non-glioma patients contributing non-neoplastic brain tissue. To measure divergence between tissue and blood T-cell populations, each tissue-infiltrating repertoire was compared with the peripheral blood repertoire of the same patient.

Beyond this particular receptor, the publication reports: VJ-independent divergence between tissue and blood was found to be below expectation in non-neoplastic patients but above expectation in all gliomas, particularly low-grade gliomas. Group comparisons were based on small numbers of patients: three non-neoplastic, three low-grade glioma and roughly 8 glioblastoma patients. Very few CDR3 sequences were shared between tissue and blood, attributed to high CDR3 diversity and limited sampling.

TCR alpha and beta CDR3 regions were amplified with the iRepertoire nested amplicon-rescue multiplex PCR (arm-PCR) platform from RNA. The input for one-step reverse transcription and amplification was 100-400 ng of either tissue mRNA or PBMC total RNA. Following bead purification, Illumina adapters were added by a secondary multiplex PCR, and libraries between 200 and 400 bp were gel-purified. Libraries carried internal 6-nucleotide barcodes used for demultiplexing. The libraries were sequenced on an Illumina MiSeq using 2x220 or 2x250 nucleotide paired-end reads. The paper's processing steps were these. Paired reads were merged using FLASH 1.2.11 and were aligned to the GRCh37 human genome using BWA-MEM, after which TRA and TRB reads were extracted. An IMGT-derived reference of cassette sequences and CDR3 motifs, with pseudogenes included, was used for V and J assignment. Reads were translated in three frames, and productive CDR3s were defined by a C…FGXG motif without stop codons. A clonotype was defined as a unique combination of a V-J cassette pair and a CDR3 amino acid sequence. Filtering of reads was based on Hamming distance, with the threshold set by the sequence error rate of each sample in mapped regions. TCRdb applied fastp at Q25 and MiXCR to the public reads, then kept only in-frame beta chains. Identical CDR3 proteins give one entry, which carries the most common genes and DNA. In this record, the V and J calls reflect TCRdb's handling and not the investigators' own analysis. The sample data list 100,000 to 150,000 distinct CDR3 sequences, and around 23% of these were observed just once. Clones ranked in the top ten supply about 16% of the sample.

Recombination linked TRBV12-3 or TRBV12-4 to TRBJ2-5, with TRBD2 as a weak D call on 6 bases. This TCR was sampled from a human donor with low-grade glioma or glioblastoma, undergoing nonglioma brain surgery, or in good health (not recorded which). The sample was glioma tissue, nonneoplastic brain tissue, or PBMCs (not recorded which). The sequenced DNA is TGTGCCAGCAGTTCACCCCTGGGGGGAAGAGAGGCCCAGTACTTC. Its translation is CASSSPLGGREAQYF.